Below are 19 T cell receptor beta chains sequenced from a single sample in a study of cytomegalovirus exposure and HLA in healthy donors. The PCR used 60 Vbeta and 13 Jbeta primers. Libraries were prepared by immunoSEQ multiplex PCR; TCRdb keeps only in-frame clonotypes and omits some of them. Among 85,000 to 100,000 clones listed, roughly three quarters were seen once. Specimen: PBMCs. These receptors were taken from a male donor in good health and CMV-seropositive.

In this sample, this clone turned up a few times. The chain recombines TRBV5-6 with TRBJ1-1, with D perhaps TRBD1 (5 bases). The CDR3 extends over 14 amino acids. The V gene's germline CDR1 is SGHDT and CDR2 YYEEEE. Trimming removed 4 bases from V and 4 bases from J, with 14 bases in between. CDR3 in amino acids: CASSPNQGGTEAFF. The CDR3 DNA sequence: TGTGCCAGCAGCCCGAACCAGGGAGGCACTGAAGCTTTCTTT.

The chain uses TRBV7-2 and TRBJ1-4; maybe TRBD1 (6 bases). Germline V lookup: CDR1 SGHTA, CDR2 FQGNSA. Trimming took 5 bases from V and 8 from J, leaving 9 bases between them. This CDR3 comprises 12 residues. CDR3 sequence (DNA): TGTGCCAGCAGCCGCCAGGGGGAAAAACTGTTTTTT. This codes for CASSRQGEKLFF.

Points on this clone: At one boundary the junction diverges from the germline segment, which might be a read error. This chain links TRBV19 with TRBJ2-2; 9 bases agree with TRBD1. CDR3 length equals 17 residues. Germline V gives CDR1 LNHDA, CDR2 SQIVND (reference sequence). CDR3 DNA: TGTGCCAGTAGGATAGGGGTGGGACAGGGTCGGACCGGGGAGCTGTTTTTT. This translates into CASRIGVGQGRTGELFF. Using reference TRBV19 and TRBJ2-2 for the parts outside the CDR3, the full variable domain is DGGITQSPKYLFRKEGQNVTLSCEQNLNHDAMYWYRQDPGQGLRLIYYSQIVNDFQKGDIAEGYSVSREKKESFPLTVTSAQKNPTAFYLCASRIGVGQGRTGELFFGEGSRLTVL.

CDR3 DNA: TGTGCCTGGAAGCCCGACAGGCTGAGTCAGCCCCAGCATTTT. Residues: CAWKPDRLSQPQHF. This chain uses TRBV30 with TRBJ1-5; a weak D match, TRBD1 (6 bases). V was cut by 4 bases and J by 6 bases, with 16 bases left in between. Germline V gene lookup returns CDR1 GTSNPN and CDR2 SVGIG (reference sequence). The CDR3 has 14 amino acids.

V and J are TRBV29-1 and TRBJ2-3, with D tentatively TRBD2 (5 bases). V was trimmed by 3 bases and J by 4 bases, leaving 11 bases between them. The germline V gene has CDR1 SQVTM and CDR2 ANQGSEA. The CDR3 sequence is 13 residues long. The CDR3 DNA reads TGCAGCGTTGATAGCCTAGCCCCAGATACGCAGTATTTT. Its translation: CSVDSLAPDTQYF.

V gene TRBV30 combines with J gene TRBJ1-1, with TRBD1 as a possible D gene (6 bases). CDR1 and CDR2 from the germline V gene are GTSNPN and SVGIG (reference sequence). Between the trimmed V and J ends, which lost 6 bases and 4 bases, there was a span of 12 bases. CDR3 size: 12 residues. The CDR3 is CACTGTATEAFF. The DNA of the CDR3 is TGTGCCTGTACAGGGACCGCCACTGAAGCTTTCTTT.

The genes are TRBV29-1 and TRBJ1-5; 8 nucleotides align to TRBD1. This CDR3 comprises 13 residues. Germline trimming cut 5 bases from V and 7 bases from J; bases unmatched to any gene: 7. Germline V gives CDR1 SQVTM, CDR2 ANQGSEA. The CDR3 here is CSVTQGAGQPQHF. In nucleotides, the CDR3 is TGCAGCGTTACCCAGGGGGCAGGGCAGCCCCAGCATTTT. The full variable domain, in which reference TRBV29-1 and TRBJ1-5 provide the parts outside the CDR3, is SAVISQKPSRDICQRGTSLTIQCQVDSQVTMMFWYRQQPGQSLTLIATANQGSEATYESGFVIDKFPISRPNLTFSTLTVSNMSPEDSSIYLCSVTQGAGQPQHFGDGTRLSIL.

This chain joins TRBV6-1 and TRBJ1-3, with a weak D call TRBD1 (5 bases). V was trimmed by 1 base and J by 4 bases, leaving 20 bases between them. This CDR3 contains 18 residues. Germline CDR1 MNHNS, CDR2 SASEGT. The CDR3 DNA follows: TGTGCCAGCAGTGAAGGACCTATGGGGGGAGTCACGGGAAACACCATATATTTT. Its translation is CASSEGPMGGVTGNTIYF.

This clone has a handful of counts. The CDR3 protein is CASSLEGGPVGNEQFF. DNA of the CDR3: TGTGCCAGCAGCTTAGAGGGCGGGCCTGTAGGGAATGAGCAGTTCTTC. The chain employs TRBV7-8 and TRBJ2-1; maybe TRBD2 (5 bases). The CDR3 contains 16 residues. CDR1 SGHVS and CDR2 FQNEAQ come from the germline V gene. Trimming removed 1 base at V and 7 bases at J, with 17 bases between. Full variable domain (missing parts from reference TRBV7-8 and TRBJ2-1): GAGVSQSPRYKVAKRGQDVALRCDPISGHVSLFWYQQALGQGPEFLTYFQNEAQLDKSGLPSDRFFAERPEGSVSTLKIQRTQQEDSAVYLCASSLEGGPVGNEQFFGPGTRLTVL.

The CDR3 bases are TGTGCCTGGAGTTCCACAGGGGGCCGGGGCAATCAGCCCCAGCATTTT. This encodes CAWSSTGGRGNQPQHF. The V and J genes are TRBV30 and TRBJ1-5; 9 bases are a match to TRBD1. Germline CDR1 reads GTSNPN; CDR2 reads SVGIG (reference sequence). V dropped 2 bases and J dropped 2; count of bases not matched to a gene: 7. The CDR3 consists of 16 residues.

V usage is TRBV5-1 and J usage is TRBJ1-1; a weak D match, TRBD1 (5 bases). CDR1 SGHRS and CDR2 YFSETQ come from the germline V gene. With 0 bases removed from V and 8 bases from J, the gap between germline ends came to 14 bases. The CDR3 totals 14 residues. The CDR3 spells CASSLGGTTDEAFF. CDR3 DNA sequence: TGCGCCAGCAGCTTGGGGGGCACCACTGACGAAGCTTTCTTT.

This clone was recorded once. V usage is TRBV11-2 and J usage is TRBJ1-1, with 10 bases that match TRBD1. Germline V gene lookup returns CDR1 SGHAT and CDR2 FQNNGV. The CDR3 covers 15 residues. With V trimmed by 4 bases and J by 8 bases, 10 bases remained unmatched. The CDR3 DNA sequence: TGTGCCAGCAGCTACGACAGGGGGCATTCGGGAGAAGCTTTCTTT. Protein: CASSYDRGHSGEAFF. The entire variable domain, with the rest obtained from reference TRBV11-2 and TRBJ1-1, is as follows: EAGVAQSPRYKIIEKRQSVAFWCNPISGHATLYWYQQILGQGPKLLIQFQNNGVVDDSQLPKDRFSAERLKGVDSTLKIQPAKLEDSAVYLCASSYDRGHSGEAFFGQGTRLTVV.

This chain links TRBV18 with TRBJ1-6; 8 nucleotides align to TRBD1. V dropped 3 bases and J dropped 8; count of bases not matched to a gene: 6. The CDR3 loop spans 15 amino acids. Germline V gene data show CDR1 as KGHSH and CDR2 as LQKENI. For the CDR3, the DNA is TGTGCCAGCTCACCTCGCAGGGGGCTGGATTCACCCCTCCACTTT. Amino acids: CASSPRRGLDSPLHF.

V usage is TRBV7-9 and J usage is TRBJ1-2, with a possible D match to TRBD1 (5 bases). The V gene's germline CDR1 is SEHNR and CDR2 FQNEAQ (reference sequence). This CDR3 region has 14 residues. Trimming took 3 bases from V and 4 from J, leaving 12 bases between them. The CDR3 region has the DNA TGTGCCAGCAGCTTCGCCAGGGCCGCCTATGGCTACACCTTC. It yields the protein CASSFARAAYGYTF.

The rearrangement links TRBV5-8 to TRBJ1-5; the D gene is possibly TRBD1 (6 bases). V was trimmed by 2 bases and J by 5 bases, leaving 11 bases between them. Germline V CDR1 and CDR2: SGHTS, YDEGEE. This CDR3 contains 14 residues. As DNA, the CDR3 is TGTGCCAGCAGCTTCGGACAGCTCTATCAGCCCCAGCATTTT. The encoded protein is CASSFGQLYQPQHF.

V gene TRBV6-1 combines with J gene TRBJ2-7; 10 nucleotides match TRBD1. Germline CDR1 and CDR2: MNHNS and SASEGT. The CDR3 totals 13 residues. The trim removed 8 bases at V and 3 bases at J, leaving 4 bases unmatched. CDR3 bases: TGTGCCAGCGGGACAGGGGTTATCTACGAGCAGTACTTC. Amino acids: CASGTGVIYEQYF.

The chain couples TRBV12-5 to TRBJ2-6, with 10 bases fitting TRBD1. V dropped 6 bases and J dropped 2; count of bases not matched to a gene: 7. This CDR3 contains 17 residues. CDR1 LGHNT and CDR2 FRNRAP come from the germline V gene. CDR3 coding DNA: TGTGCTAGTGGGCCGGGACAGGGGCAGACTGGGGCCAACGTCCTGACTTTC. Its protein is CASGPGQGQTGANVLTF.

The CDR3 is CAWSVRGGAFF. The CDR3 DNA is TGTGCCTGGAGTGTTAGAGGGGGAGCTTTCTTT. The gene calls are TRBV30 and TRBJ1-1; a weak D match, TRBD1 (6 bases). The CDR3 consists of 11 residues. Trimming removed 0 bases at V and 10 bases at J, with 9 bases between. Germline CDR1 and CDR2: GTSNPN and SVGIG (reference sequence).

The V gene is TRBV27, the J gene TRBJ1-1; TRBD1 might be the D (5 bases). The CDR3 spans 15 residues. Trimming removed 4 bases from V and 4 bases from J, with 16 bases in between. CDR1 and CDR2 from the germline V gene are MNHEY and SMNVEV (reference sequence). The DNA for the CDR3 is TGTGCCAGCAGTTCTATGGGGCTAGGGGCCACTGAAGCTTTCTTT. Residues: CASSSMGLGATEAFF.